The next 23 T cell receptor beta chains were all read from a single sample in a study of cytomegalovirus exposure and HLA in healthy donors. The PCR had 60 Vbeta and 13 Jbeta primers. Assay used: immunoSEQ multiplex PCR; TCRdb lists only in-frame clones, some missing. The sample contains about 99,000 clones, nearly 80% of which appear only once. The sequenced sample was PBMCs. The receptors here all came from a man in his 60s in good health and CMV-seropositive.

The chain uses TRBV7-8 and TRBJ2-7, with D perhaps matching TRBD1 (6 bases). V was trimmed by 3 bases and J by 6 bases, leaving 12 bases between them. Germline CDR1 reads SGHVS; CDR2 reads FQNEAQ. The CDR3 runs to 13 residues. The CDR3 reads CASSLNREGEQYF. CDR3 DNA: TGTGCCAGCAGCTTGAACAGGGAAGGCGAGCAGTACTTC.

The V and J genes are TRBV19 and TRBJ2-3; D is unresolved. Between the trimmed V and J ends, which lost 1 base and 2 bases, there was a span of 7 bases. The CDR3 extends over 14 amino acids. Germline assignment: CDR1 LNHDA and CDR2 SQIVND (reference sequence). For the CDR3, the DNA is TGTGCCAGTAGTATAGTAGATCCCACAGATACGCAGTATTTT. Translated: CASSIVDPTDTQYF.

The chain carries TRBV7-9 and TRBJ2-7, with D perhaps TRBD1 (5 bases). Trimming removed 1 base at V and 6 bases at J, with 16 bases between. Germline values: CDR1 SEHNR, CDR2 FQNEAQ (reference sequence). CDR3 length equals 15 residues. In DNA, the CDR3 is TGTGCCAGCAGCTTAGGTAGCCAGGGCGATAGCGAGCAGTACTTC. It encodes CASSLGSQGDSEQYF.

The chain joins TRBV15 to TRBJ1-1, with D perhaps matching TRBD1 (6 bases). Germline assignment: CDR1 LNHNV and CDR2 YYDKDF (reference sequence). V was shortened by 0 bases and J by 13 bases, with 12 bases between the two germline ends. This CDR3 spans 12 amino acids. The CDR3 here is CATSRETGTVFF. CDR3 in DNA: TGTGCCACCAGCAGAGAAACAGGGACGGTTTTCTTT.

The chain links TRBV5-3 to TRBJ2-1; 7 positions agree with TRBD1. TRBV5-3 is flagged as an ORF with uncertain function. The CDR3 is 13 residues long. Trimming removed 0 bases from V and 6 bases from J; junction bases left unmatched: 0. The CDR3 region is CARSLGQGNEQFF. Written as DNA, the CDR3 is TGTGCCAGAAGCTTGGGACAGGGCAATGAGCAGTTCTTC.

This clone was recorded only once. CDR3 in DNA: TGCGCCAGCAGCGGGGTGAGGGCGGGCTATGGCTACACCTTC. Protein product: CASSGVRAGYGYTF. The V call is TRBV4-1, the J call TRBJ1-2; D unclear. The CDR3 length is 14 residues. Per the germline V gene, CDR1 is MGHRA and CDR2 is YSYEKL. With 5 bases removed from V and 4 bases from J, the gap between germline ends came to 14 bases.

The CDR3 here is CASSPPGGQPGRQPQHF. The CDR3, as DNA: TGTGCCAGCTCACCACCTGGTGGACAGCCAGGTCGGCAGCCCCAGCATTTT. J is TRBJ1-5 and V is TRBV18; D is possibly TRBD1 (6 bases). The V gene's germline CDR1 is KGHSH and CDR2 LQKENI. V lost 0 bases, J lost 7 bases, and 19 bases lay in between. The CDR3 sequence is 17 residues long.

CDR3 bases: TGTGCCAGCAGCTTGGGCGGGGGGGCTGAGACCCAGTACTTC. Translation gives CASSLGGGAETQYF. The chain is built from TRBV5-6 and TRBJ2-5; 9 bases are shared with TRBD2. The trim removed 0 bases at V and 5 bases at J, leaving 2 bases unmatched. Germline values: CDR1 SGHDT, CDR2 YYEEEE. The CDR3 totals 14 residues. Based on the CDR3 plus reference TRBV5-6 and TRBJ2-5, the full variable domain is DAGVTQSPTHLIKTRGQQVTLRCSPKSGHDTVSWYQQALGQGPQFIFQYYEEEERQRGNFPDRFSGHQFPNYSSELNVNALLLGDSALYLCASSLGGGAETQYFGPGTRLLVL.

In this sample, this clone turned up a few times. The chain joins TRBV7-2 to TRBJ1-4, with 10 bases aligning to TRBD1. CDR3 length equals 14 residues. V lost 7 bases and J lost 11; bases outside the gene matches: 10. The germline CDR1 and CDR2 sequences are SGHTA and FQGNSA. The CDR3 reads CASTPGQGGGKLFF. DNA of the CDR3: TGTGCCAGCACTCCAGGACAGGGGGGCGGTAAACTGTTTTTT.

The CDR3 DNA is TGCGCCAGCAGGCCGGGACAGGGTAACGAGCAGTACTTC. Protein: CASRPGQGNEQYF. The V and J genes are TRBV5-1 and TRBJ2-7; 9 positions agree with TRBD1. J gave up 5 bases and V 5 bases, and 5 bases lay outside the gene matches. Germline V gene sequence: CDR1 SGHRS, CDR2 YFSETQ. This CDR3 has 13 amino acids.

V gene TRBV5-5 combines with J gene TRBJ1-2, with D unclear. Trimming stripped 0 bases from V and 7 bases from J, with 13 bases between. The CDR3 extends over 14 amino acids. Germline values: CDR1 SGHKS, CDR2 YYEKEE (reference sequence). The CDR3 coding sequence is TGTGCCAGCAGCTTGGGTGCGGGCTCGTTTGGCTACACCTTC. Translating it yields CASSLGAGSFGYTF.

V usage is TRBV6-1 and J usage is TRBJ2-3, with no clear D. This CDR3 is 13 amino acids long. V lost 9 bases and J lost 2, with 12 bases in between. Germline V gene data show CDR1 as MNHNS and CDR2 as SASEGT. CDR3 DNA: TGTGCCAGTCGAGGCGGTCTCACAGATACGCAGTATTTT. Residues: CASRGGLTDTQYF.

The V and J genes are TRBV5-1 and TRBJ2-7, with a tentative D call TRBD2 (7 bases). The V gene's germline CDR1 is SGHRS and CDR2 YFSETQ. V was trimmed by 1 base and J by 5 bases, leaving 13 bases between them. The CDR3 is made up of 14 amino acids. The CDR3: CASSLRGGKDEQYF. The CDR3 DNA sequence: TGCGCCAGCAGCTTGAGGGGGGGGAAGGACGAGCAGTACTTC.

The chain employs TRBV15 and TRBJ1-5; 8 bases align to TRBD1. J lost 5 bases, V lost 4 bases, and 10 bases had no gene match. Germline V CDR1 and CDR2: LNHNV, YYDKDF (reference sequence). This CDR3 region has 16 residues. The CDR3 DNA reads TGTGCCACCAGCAACACAAGGACAGGGAGGCATCAGCCCCAGCATTTT. Encoded protein: CATSNTRTGRHQPQHF.

The V call is TRBV29-1, the J call TRBJ2-1; D is perhaps TRBD1 (6 bases). This CDR3 is 14 amino acids long. V was cut by 4 bases and J by 2 bases, with 12 bases left in between. CDR1 is SQVTM and CDR2 is ANQGSEA in the germline V gene. The CDR3 DNA reads TGCAGCGTTGCAGGGGTTCTCGCCTACAATGAGCAGTTCTTC. Amino acid sequence: CSVAGVLAYNEQFF.

The table lists this clone with a few counts. This chain links TRBV30 with TRBJ1-1; D possibly corresponds to TRBD1 (6 bases). The V gene's germline CDR1 is GTSNPN and CDR2 SVGIG (reference sequence). The CDR3 contains 12 residues. Trimming left V 5 bases short and J 1 base short, with 8 bases between. In DNA form, the CDR3 reads TGTGCCTGGGGACAGACGAACACTGAAGCTTTCTTT. Residues: CAWGQTNTEAFF.

V gene TRBV6-1 combines with J gene TRBJ1-2; the D is unclear. V lost 5 bases, J lost 0 bases, and 10 bases lay in between. The length of the CDR3 is 14 residues. The germline gives CDR1 MNHNS, CDR2 SASEGT. CDR3 region: CASSLRGTNYGYTF. The CDR3 nucleotides read TGTGCCAGCAGTCTCCGGGGAACTAACTATGGCTACACCTTC.

This clone came up once. This chain joins TRBV7-7 and TRBJ2-5; 14 nucleotides agree with TRBD2. Germline lookup yields CDR1 SSHAT and CDR2 FNYEAQ (reference sequence). CDR3 length equals 16 residues. J lost 5 bases, V lost 5 bases, and 7 bases had no gene match. The CDR3 is CASSETGLAGAETQYF. The CDR3, as DNA: TGTGCCAGCAGCGAAACGGGACTAGCGGGGGCTGAGACCCAGTACTTC.

V and J are TRBV4-2 and TRBJ1-4, with D maybe TRBD1 (5 bases). CDR1 and CDR2 from the germline V gene are LGHNA and YNFKEQ. This CDR3 region has 14 residues. V lost 0 bases and J lost 5, with 7 bases in between. The CDR3 nucleotides are TGTGCCAGCAGCCAAGATGGGGGGAATGAAAAACTGTTTTTT. It is translated as CASSQDGGNEKLFF.

This clone was counted once. The genes are TRBV5-1 and TRBJ2-2, with D possibly TRBD1 on 5 matching bases. Trimming pared 0 bases from V and 0 bases from J, leaving 6 bases between. CDR3 length equals 15 residues. Germline values: CDR1 SGHRS, CDR2 YFSETQ. The CDR3 nucleotides are TGCGCCAGCAGCTTGGGACAGACGAACACCGGGGAGCTGTTTTTT. It is translated as CASSLGQTNTGELFF.

In regard to this clone: Germline and junction disagree at one end, which may indicate a read error. The chain has TRBV7-9 and TRBJ1-5, with TRBD1 identical over 10 bases. This CDR3 has 15 amino acids. Germline V gene lookup returns CDR1 SEHNR and CDR2 FQNEAQ (reference sequence). This chain's CDR3 is CSSSAGTGAVQPQHF. The CDR3 DNA sequence: TGTTCCAGCAGCGCCGGGACAGGGGCGGTTCAGCCCCAGCATTTT. The full variable domain, its missing parts supplied by reference TRBV7-9 and TRBJ1-5, is DTGVSQNPRHKITKRGQNVTFRCDPISEHNRLYWYRQTLGQGPEFLTYFQNEAQLEKSRLLSDRFSAERPKGSFSTLEIQRTEQGDSAMYLCSSSAGTGAVQPQHFGDGTRLSIL.

The chain couples TRBV6-1 to TRBJ2-1, with D perhaps TRBD1 (6 bases). Germline V lookup: CDR1 MNHNS, CDR2 SASEGT. The germline V and J ends were trimmed by 3 bases and 3 bases, with 15 bases remaining between them. The CDR3 totals 16 residues. In DNA, the CDR3 is TGTGCCAGCAGTGAGCGGACAGCAATACTCTACAATGAGCAGTTCTTC. It translates to CASSERTAILYNEQFF.

The chain has TRBV2 and TRBJ2-1; TRBD2 matches 10 bases. Trimming removed 7 bases from V and 3 bases from J; junction bases left unmatched: 6. The CDR3 spans 15 residues. Germline V gene sequence: CDR1 SNHLY, CDR2 FYNNEI. The CDR3 region has the DNA TGTGCCAGCACTTCGACTAGCGGGCGCTACAATGAGCAGTTCTTC. Encoded protein: CASTSTSGRYNEQFF.